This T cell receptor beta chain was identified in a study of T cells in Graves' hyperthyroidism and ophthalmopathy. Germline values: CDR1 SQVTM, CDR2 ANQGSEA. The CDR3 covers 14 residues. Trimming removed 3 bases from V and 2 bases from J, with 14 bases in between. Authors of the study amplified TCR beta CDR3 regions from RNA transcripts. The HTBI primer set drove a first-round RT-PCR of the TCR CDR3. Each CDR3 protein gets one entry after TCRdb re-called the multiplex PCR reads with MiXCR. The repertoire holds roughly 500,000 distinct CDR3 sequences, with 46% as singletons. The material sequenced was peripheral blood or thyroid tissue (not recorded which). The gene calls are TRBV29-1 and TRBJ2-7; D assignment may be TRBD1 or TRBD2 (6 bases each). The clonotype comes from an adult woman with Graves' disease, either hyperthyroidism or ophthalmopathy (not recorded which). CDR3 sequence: CSVEARGPPYEQYF. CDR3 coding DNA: TGCAGCGTTGAGGCCCGGGGGCCACCCTACGAGCAGTACTTC.